Following are 17 T cell receptor beta chains from one sample sequenced in a study of blood T cell repertoires in COVID-19. Profiling relied on immunoSEQ multiplex PCR, and the TCRdb table lists in-frame clones only, not all of them. The table shows approximately 180,000 clones, with nearly 90% occurring only once. The sample consisted of peripheral blood. Receptors were obtained from a man between 60 and 75 years old with active or convalescent COVID-19.

V gene TRBV18 combines with J gene TRBJ1-5, with 9 bases fitting TRBD1. CDR1 is KGHSH and CDR2 is LQKENI in the germline V gene. V trimming: 6 bases; J trimming: 6 bases; junction bases outside the gene matches: 9. The CDR3 covers 15 residues. The CDR3 here is CASSLGTGFGQPQHF. In DNA form, the CDR3 reads TGTGCCAGCTCCCTCGGGACAGGGTTCGGTCAGCCCCAGCATTTT.

The CDR3 DNA sequence: TGTGCCAGCAGACCGGACAGGGAGGATGAAAAACTGTTTTTT. Translation: CASRPDREDEKLFF. The chain joins TRBV27 to TRBJ1-4; the match to TRBD1 covers 8 bases. Germline CDR1 and CDR2: MNHEY and SMNVEV (reference sequence). Trimming at V came to 6 bases and at J to 6 bases, leaving 6 bases not matched to a gene. CDR3 length: 14 residues.

The genes are TRBV5-1 and TRBJ1-1; TRBD1 matches at 7 bases. Germline lookup yields CDR1 SGHRS and CDR2 YFSETQ. With V trimmed by 5 bases and J by 6 bases, 10 bases remained unmatched. The CDR3 has 14 residues. CDR3 nucleotides: TGCGCCAGCAGAATGGGAGGCAGGGGGGCTGAAGCTTTCTTT. This gives the protein CASRMGGRGAEAFF.

The DNA for the CDR3 is TGTGCCAGCAGCCACGGACGGACAGGGAATACTGAAGCTTTCTTT. This gives the protein CASSHGRTGNTEAFF. This chain joins TRBV14 and TRBJ1-1; TRBD1 matches 8 bases. Per germline, CDR1 SGHDN and CDR2 FVKESK. The junction had 8 bases not matched to a gene; V was cut back by 3 bases and J by 5 bases. CDR3 size: 15 residues. Together with reference TRBV14 and TRBJ1-1, the CDR3 gives the full variable domain: EAGVTQFPSHSVIEKGQTVTLRCDPISGHDNLYWYRRVMGKEIKFLLHFVKESKQDESGMPNNRFLAERTGGTYSTLKVQPAELEDSGVYFCASSHGRTGNTEAFFGQGTRLTVV.

The chain links TRBV7-2 to TRBJ1-4; 7 bases line up with TRBD1. J was trimmed by 6 bases and V by 2 bases; bases with no gene match: 3. CDR1 is SGHTA and CDR2 is FQGNSA in the germline V gene. There are 14 residues in the CDR3. CDR3: CASSLRQGDEKLFF. DNA of the CDR3: TGTGCCAGCAGCTTACGGCAGGGGGATGAAAAACTGTTTTTT.

The V call is TRBV7-3, the J call TRBJ2-5; D gene unclear. The CDR3 spans 15 residues. Trimming removed 5 bases at V and 4 bases at J, with 17 bases between. CDR1 is SGHTA, CDR2 FQGTGA, per germline. CDR3 in amino acids: CASSPTDSLRETQYF. CDR3 DNA sequence: TGTGCCAGCAGCCCGACCGACTCTTTGAGAGAGACCCAGTACTTC.

J is TRBJ1-1 and V is TRBV2; 8 nucleotides align to TRBD1. This CDR3 region has 14 residues. Per the germline V gene, CDR1 is SNHLY and CDR2 is FYNNEI. The J segment lost 5 bases and the V segment lost 6 bases, leaving 8 bases of the junction unmatched. Here the CDR3 reads CASSGTTGGTEAFF. CDR3 nucleotides: TGTGCCAGCAGCGGCACCACAGGGGGGACTGAAGCTTTCTTT.

The chain couples TRBV5-4 to TRBJ2-5, with D possibly TRBD1 on 5 matching bases. This CDR3 is built from 13 residues. V was clipped by 0 bases and J by 5 bases, with 8 bases between them. Germline V CDR1 and CDR2: SGHNT, YYREEE (reference sequence). CDR3 coding DNA: TGTGCCAGCAGCTTGGCCAAGGGGGAGACCCAGTACTTC. This sequence encodes CASSLAKGETQYF.

This clone was recorded once. This sequence joins TRBV18 and TRBJ1-2; possible D gene TRBD1, 5 bases. The length of the CDR3 is 16 residues. The germline V and J ends were trimmed by 4 bases and 7 bases, with 22 bases remaining between them. The germline V gene has CDR1 KGHSH and CDR2 LQKENI. CDR3 DNA: TGTGCCAGCTCACGAGGAATGCAGGGAATCCGAGGTGGCTACACCTTC. Its translation is CASSRGMQGIRGGYTF.

V usage is TRBV15 and J usage is TRBJ1-5; tentative D call: TRBD1 (5 bases). The CDR3 totals 16 residues. V lost 3 bases and J 2 bases, leaving 14 bases between the germline ends. Germline CDR1 reads LNHNV; CDR2 reads YYDKDF (reference sequence). The chain's CDR3 is CATSSGTGDRNQPQHF. The CDR3 nucleotides are TGTGCCACCAGCAGTGGGACGGGGGATCGCAATCAGCCCCAGCATTTT.

This clone occurred a few times. The rearrangement joins TRBV7-9 to TRBJ1-2, with 7 nucleotides matching TRBD1. The CDR3 contains 15 residues. Germline CDR1 reads SEHNR; CDR2 reads FQNEAQ (reference sequence). The V gene end was trimmed by 5 bases and the J gene end by 6 bases; junction bases not matched to a gene: 12. CDR3 residues: CASSPFLGGVDGYTF. CDR3 DNA sequence: TGTGCCAGCAGCCCCTTTTTAGGGGGCGTTGATGGCTACACCTTC.

V is TRBV7-8 and J is TRBJ2-1, with TRBD1 identical over 7 bases. V lost 7 bases, J lost 0 bases, and 9 bases stayed unmatched. This CDR3 contains 16 residues. Germline V gene sequence: CDR1 SGHVS, CDR2 FQNEAQ. CDR3 nucleotide sequence: TGTGCCAGCACCCCCCGAGGGGGCCGCTCCTACAATGAGCAGTTCTTC. Its protein is CASTPRGGRSYNEQFF.

The chain combines TRBV30 with TRBJ2-1; 10 bases agree with TRBD2. J was trimmed by 7 bases and V by 8 bases; bases with no gene match: 5. The CDR3 runs 12 residues. Germline V gene sequence: CDR1 GTSNPN, CDR2 SVGIG (reference sequence). For the CDR3, the DNA is TGTGCCCGCAGCGGGGGGGGGAATGAGCAGTTCTTC. Its translation: CARSGGGNEQFF. The full variable domain, in which reference TRBV30 and TRBJ2-1 provide the parts outside the CDR3, is SQTIHQWPATLVQPVGSPLSLECTVEGTSNPNLYWYRQAAGRGLQLLFYSVGIGQISSEVPQNLSASRPQDRQFILSSKKLLLSDSGFYLCARSGGGNEQFFGPGTRLTVL.

The chain joins TRBV5-6 to TRBJ1-2, with D unresolved. Between the trimmed V and J ends, which lost 3 bases and 1 base, there was a span of 16 bases. CDR1 SGHDT and CDR2 YYEEEE come from the germline V gene. The CDR3 sequence is 16 residues long. The CDR3 nucleotides are TGTGCCAGCAGCTATCTACAAAGCGGGCTTAACTATGGCTACACCTTC. Its protein product is CASSYLQSGLNYGYTF. Variable domain in full (rest from reference TRBV5-6 and TRBJ1-2): DAGVTQSPTHLIKTRGQQVTLRCSPKSGHDTVSWYQQALGQGPQFIFQYYEEEERQRGNFPDRFSGHQFPNYSSELNVNALLLGDSALYLCASSYLQSGLNYGYTFGSGTRLTVV.

The chain links TRBV13 to TRBJ2-7; 10 bases fit TRBD1. This CDR3 has 18 amino acids. J was trimmed by 4 bases and V by 6 bases; bases with no gene match: 18. In germline, CDR1 is PRHDT, CDR2 FYEKMQ (reference sequence). In DNA form, the CDR3 reads TGTGCCAGCAGAGGCCCCGGGACAGGGGTCTCCTACGAGTACGAGCAGTACTTC. Translated, it gives CASRGPGTGVSYEYEQYF.

The chain combines TRBV6-1 with TRBJ2-2; TRBD2 matches 8 bases. The CDR3 loop spans 16 amino acids. CDR1 is MNHNS and CDR2 is SASEGT in the germline V gene. V was pared by 2 bases and J by 4 bases, with 6 bases of the junction left unmatched. CDR3: CASSESVGGATGELFF. CDR3 DNA sequence: TGTGCCAGCAGTGAATCCGTCGGGGGGGCCACCGGGGAGCTGTTTTTT.

The chain couples TRBV18 to TRBJ2-3; TRBD2 is a possible D gene (6 bases). Germline V gene data show CDR1 as KGHSH and CDR2 as LQKENI. The CDR3 loop spans 14 amino acids. V was cut by 4 bases and J by 5 bases, with 13 bases left in between. The CDR3 nucleotides are TGTGCCAGCTCACTCCGGGACTTACGAGATACGCAGTATTTT. It is translated as CASSLRDLRDTQYF. The variable domain in full, with the rest retrieved from reference TRBV18 and TRBJ2-3, is NAGVMQNPRHLVRRRGQEARLRCSPMKGHSHVYWYRQLPEEGLKFMVYLQKENIIDESGMPKERFSAEFPKEGPSILRIQQVVRGDSAAYFCASSLRDLRDTQYFGPGTRLTVL.